The sample holds one count of the clone carrying this T cell receptor beta chain. The target antigen is unknown. The sample comes from a study of T cell responses to AZD1222 COVID-19 vaccine. Study conclusions and caveats: Nearly half of spike-specific TCRs reportedly target unmutated variant regions. Repertoire sampling was restricted to post-peak T cell response timepoints. The study found vaccine-associated CD4 TCRs spanning spike, dominant at 160-218 and 743-854. Donors were mostly white British, more females; clonal diversity possibly underestimated.

CDR1 and CDR2 (germline): LGHDT, YNNKEL (reference sequence). The length of the CDR3 is 14 residues. Trimming removed 1 base at V and 1 base at J, with 7 bases between. The repertoire was sequenced with immunoSEQ multiplex PCR; TCRdb's copy has only in-frame clones and lacks some. The sample contains more than 250,000 clones, more than 85% of which appear only once. This chain uses TRBV3-1 (or the pseudogene TRBV3-2) with TRBJ1-1; D is unresolved. The sequence derives from an adult in good health. The starting material was peripheral blood, obtained on day 0 of AZD1222 vaccination. CDR3 amino acids: CASSQGTRNTEAFF. In DNA form, the CDR3 reads TGTGCCAGCAGCCAAGGTACAAGGAACACTGAAGCTTTCTTT.